A selection of T cell receptor beta chains follows, all from one sample in a study of radiotherapy plus CTLA-4 blockade in lung cancer. Sequencing used immunoSEQ multiplex PCR; TCRdb keeps in-frame clones, though not all of them. The sample has about 80,000 clones; 86% are singletons. The specimen comprised peripheral blood, sampled from a patient treated with radiotherapy plus ipilimumab. The receptors derive from a human donor with non-small cell lung cancer who had a partial response to radiotherapy plus ipilimumab. Both conserved end residues are part of each CDR3. D genes are given only for firm matches. Size is stated for part of the rows, as once, few or many counts, or as a class when the clone is expanded.

abundance: .
v_gene: TRBV5-6
d_gene: TRBD1
j_gene: TRBJ1-6
CDR3aa: CASSSPDRANSPLHF
CDR3nt: TGTGCCAGCAGTTCCCCCGACAGGGCGAATTCACCCCTCCACTTT

abundance: .
v_gene: TRBV7-6
d_gene: .
j_gene: TRBJ2-7
CDR3aa: CASSEQGQAFSYEQYF
CDR3nt: TGTGCCAGCAGCGAACAGGGTCAGGCCTTCTCCTACGAGCAGTACTTC

abundance: .
v_gene: TRBV6-5
d_gene: .
j_gene: TRBJ2-3
CDR3aa: CASRSGTDTQYF
CDR3nt: TGTGCCAGCAGGTCCGGGACAGATACGCAGTATTTT

abundance: few
v_gene: TRBV18
d_gene: TRBD1
j_gene: TRBJ1-1
CDR3aa: CASSPLGQGNTEAFF
CDR3nt: TGTGCCAGCTCACCCCTGGGACAGGGAAACACTGAAGCTTTCTTT

abundance: .
v_gene: TRBV27
d_gene: TRBD1
j_gene: TRBJ2-3
CDR3aa: CASSLGQGMGTDTQYF
CDR3nt: TGTGCCAGCAGTCTCGGACAGGGGATGGGCACAGATACGCAGTATTTT

abundance: .
v_gene: TRBV5-1
d_gene: TRBD1
j_gene: TRBJ2-1
CDR3aa: CASSLAGAGGRNEQFF
CDR3nt: TGCGCCAGCAGCTTGGCCGGGGCAGGGGGTAGGAATGAGCAGTTCTTC

abundance: .
v_gene: TRBV11-3
d_gene: TRBD1
j_gene: TRBJ2-4
CDR3aa: CASSLTGTGENIQYF
CDR3nt: TGTGCCAGCAGCTTAACCGGGACAGGGGAAAACATTCAGTACTTC

abundance: .
v_gene: TRBV20-1
d_gene: .
j_gene: TRBJ2-1
CDR3aa: CSAWRREQFF
CDR3nt: TGCAGTGCTTGGAGGCGGGAGCAGTTCTTC

abundance: .
v_gene: TRBV5-5
d_gene: TRBD1
j_gene: TRBJ2-7
CDR3aa: CASRRDRVRSYEQYF
CDR3nt: TGTGCCAGCAGGCGTGACAGGGTTCGATCCTACGAGCAGTACTTC

abundance: .
v_gene: TRBV5-1
d_gene: TRBD1
j_gene: TRBJ2-3
CDR3aa: CASKPGQGTDTQYF
CDR3nt: TGCGCCAGCAAGCCGGGACAGGGCACAGATACGCAGTATTTT

abundance: .
v_gene: TRBV6-5
d_gene: TRBD1
j_gene: TRBJ1-1
CDR3aa: CASSFQGGSAGAFF
CDR3nt: TGTGCCAGCAGTTTTCAGGGGGGTTCGGCAGGAGCTTTCTTT

abundance: once
v_gene: TRBV7-2
d_gene: .
j_gene: TRBJ2-6
CDR3aa: CASSKTGPSGANVLTF
CDR3nt: TGTGCCAGCAGTAAGACAGGTCCCTCTGGGGCCAACGTCCTGACTTTC

abundance: .
v_gene: TRBV5-1
d_gene: TRBD1
j_gene: TRBJ1-2
CDR3aa: CASSLGDRGYGYTF
CDR3nt: TGCGCCAGCAGCTTAGGTGACAGGGGGTATGGCTACACCTTC

abundance: .
v_gene: TRBV15
d_gene: .
j_gene: TRBJ2-5
CDR3aa: CATSSDRGGETQYF
CDR3nt: TGTGCCACCAGCAGCGACCGAGGGGGAGAGACCCAGTACTTC

abundance: .
v_gene: TRBV7-2
d_gene: TRBD1
j_gene: TRBJ1-6
CDR3aa: CASRKTGTDSPLHF
CDR3nt: TGTGCCAGCAGGAAGACAGGGACAGATTCACCCCTCCACTTT

abundance: .
v_gene: TRBV4-2
d_gene: .
j_gene: TRBJ2-5
CDR3aa: CASSQVTGIEETQYF
CDR3nt: TGTGCCAGCAGCCAAGTGACGGGAATAGAGGAGACCCAGTACTTC

abundance: .
v_gene: TRBV11-2
d_gene: .
j_gene: TRBJ1-4
CDR3aa: CASSSAALKAGEKLFF
CDR3nt: TGTGCCAGCAGCTCGGCGGCCCTCAAGGCGGGTGAAAAACTGTTTTTT

abundance: .
v_gene: TRBV28
d_gene: .
j_gene: TRBJ1-2
CDR3aa: CASSLRGGDYGYTF
CDR3nt: TGTGCCAGCAGCCTTAGGGGGGGCGACTATGGCTACACCTTC

abundance: .
v_gene: TRBV11-3
d_gene: .
j_gene: TRBJ2-7
CDR3aa: CASSLVSGYEQYF
CDR3nt: TGTGCCAGCAGCTTAGTCAGCGGCTACGAGCAGTACTTC

abundance: .
v_gene: TRBV7-9
d_gene: TRBD1
j_gene: TRBJ1-1
CDR3aa: CASSSGTANTEAFF
CDR3nt: TGTGCCAGCAGCTCCGGGACAGCGAACACTGAAGCTTTCTTT

abundance: .
v_gene: TRBV15
d_gene: .
j_gene: TRBJ2-1
CDR3aa: CATSRDRRPLLSEQFF
CDR3nt: TGTGCCACCAGCAGAGATCGTCGTCCCCTATTGAGTGAGCAGTTCTTC

abundance: few
v_gene: TRBV28
d_gene: .
j_gene: TRBJ1-5
CDR3aa: CASCYRVVSNQPQHF
CDR3nt: TGTGCCAGCTGCTACAGGGTTGTAAGCAATCAGCCCCAGCATTTT

abundance: .
v_gene: TRBV28
d_gene: .
j_gene: TRBJ2-7
CDR3aa: CASSLGRYEQYF
CDR3nt: TGTGCCAGCAGTCTTGGGAGATACGAGCAGTACTTC

abundance: .
v_gene: TRBV4-3
d_gene: .
j_gene: TRBJ2-1
CDR3aa: CASSQGVRSSGNEQFF
CDR3nt: TGCGCCAGCAGCCAAGGGGTCCGGTCTAGTGGCAATGAGCAGTTCTTC

abundance: .
v_gene: TRBV19
d_gene: .
j_gene: TRBJ1-2
CDR3aa: CASRELGRGDHFYGYTF
CDR3nt: TGTGCCAGTAGGGAGCTCGGCAGGGGAGACCATTTCTATGGCTACACCTTC

abundance: .
v_gene: TRBV9
d_gene: TRBD1
j_gene: TRBJ2-6
CDR3aa: CASSPGQGARGANVLTF
CDR3nt: TGTGCCAGCAGCCCCGGACAGGGGGCGCGAGGGGCCAACGTCCTGACTTTC

abundance: .
v_gene: TRBV27
d_gene: TRBD1
j_gene: TRBJ1-2
CDR3aa: CASSLGPGQSYGYTF
CDR3nt: TGTGCCAGCAGTTTGGGGCCGGGACAGTCGTACGGCTACACCTTC

abundance: .
v_gene: TRBV27
d_gene: TRBD2
j_gene: TRBJ2-5
CDR3aa: CASRLAGEETQYF
CDR3nt: TGTGCCAGCAGACTAGCGGGAGAAGAGACCCAGTACTTC

abundance: .
v_gene: TRBV18
d_gene: TRBD2
j_gene: TRBJ2-6
CDR3aa: CASSPIAGGGANVLTF
CDR3nt: TGTGCCAGCTCACCCATAGCGGGAGGTGGGGCCAACGTCCTGACTTTC

abundance: .
v_gene: TRBV10-2
d_gene: .
j_gene: TRBJ1-3
CDR3aa: CASKLQASGNTIYF
CDR3nt: TGCGCCAGCAAATTACAGGCGTCTGGAAACACCATATATTTT

abundance: .
v_gene: TRBV27
d_gene: .
j_gene: TRBJ1-1
CDR3aa: CASRTQGHGTEAFF
CDR3nt: TGTGCCAGCAGGACACAGGGTCATGGAACTGAAGCTTTCTTT

abundance: .
v_gene: TRBV5-4
d_gene: .
j_gene: TRBJ1-3
CDR3aa: CASSSEGVFSGNTIYF
CDR3nt: TGTGCCAGCAGCTCTGAGGGGGTTTTCTCTGGAAACACCATATATTTT

abundance: .
v_gene: TRBV19
d_gene: TRBD2
j_gene: TRBJ2-3
CDR3aa: CASRNRGLAGGLVTDTQYF
CDR3nt: TGTGCCAGTCGAAATAGGGGACTAGCGGGAGGGCTTGTCACAGATACGCAGTATTTT

abundance: .
v_gene: TRBV28
d_gene: TRBD1
j_gene: TRBJ2-3
CDR3aa: CASSLWSGGGTDTQYF
CDR3nt: TGTGCCAGCAGTTTATGGTCAGGGGGCGGCACAGATACGCAGTATTTT

abundance: .
v_gene: TRBV6-5
d_gene: .
j_gene: TRBJ1-5
CDR3aa: CASSSTGTGQPQHF
CDR3nt: TGTGCCAGCAGCTCTACAGGGACGGGTCAGCCCCAGCATTTT

abundance: .
v_gene: TRBV5-1
d_gene: TRBD1
j_gene: TRBJ1-4
CDR3aa: CASSLGQGRSNEKLFF
CDR3nt: TGCGCCAGCAGCCTAGGACAGGGTCGATCTAATGAAAAACTGTTTTTT

abundance: .
v_gene: TRBV11-2
d_gene: .
j_gene: TRBJ2-2
CDR3aa: CASSLDLRTTTGELFF
CDR3nt: TGTGCCAGCAGCTTAGATCTCAGGACTACCACCGGGGAGCTGTTTTTT

abundance: .
v_gene: TRBV6-6
d_gene: TRBD1
j_gene: TRBJ2-2
CDR3aa: CASSPGTANTGELFF
CDR3nt: TGTGCCAGCAGCCCCGGGACAGCGAACACCGGGGAGCTGTTTTTT

abundance: .
v_gene: TRBV6-5
d_gene: .
j_gene: TRBJ1-5
CDR3aa: CASRPTGRNQPQHF
CDR3nt: TGTGCCAGCAGACCCACAGGTCGCAATCAGCCCCAGCATTTT